Following are 21 T cell receptor beta chains from one sample sequenced in a study of T cell clonality in common variable immunodeficiency (dated by TCRdb to about 2015). Library prep was done by the immunoSEQ multiplex PCR assay. Imported from immuneACCESS, the table was reduced by TCRdb to in-frame sequences with V and J called. These copies leave out some clones; in studies compared against another copy, an unresolved V gene accounts for under half, and the cause of the remainder is not known. The table for this sample lists roughly 34,000 clones, none of them counted only once. More than 2.5% of the sample rests with the top ten. The sample consisted of peripheral blood mononuclear cells. These receptors were obtained from a person aged 18-69 years in good health.

This clone was observed at least ten times. The read gets to within 3 residues of the CDR3 end, and the germline J gene fills in the rest. The rearrangement links TRBV20-1 to TRBJ2-1, with 8 bases fitting TRBD2. Germline assignment: CDR1 DFQATT and CDR2 SNEGSKA (reference sequence). The CDR3 runs to 16 residues. With 0 bases clipped from V and 4 bases from J, the junction kept 8 bases outside the gene matches. The DNA read from the CDR3 is TGCAGTGCTAGAGACGGAAGCGGGAGAAGTTACAATGAG. It yields the protein CSARDGSGRSYNE. The whole CDR3 sequence reads CSARDGSGRSYNEQFF.

In this sample, this clone turned up many times. The DNA ends 3 residues before the CDR3 does, and the rest of the CDR3 is filled in from the germline J gene. This chain joins TRBV18 and TRBJ2-2; D call uncertain. The V end lost 6 bases, the J end lost 5 bases, and 13 bases lay between the germline ends. CDR3 length equals 14 residues. Germline assignment: CDR1 KGHSH and CDR2 LQKENI. The part of the CDR3 DNA that was read is TGTGCCAGCTCCCCCGGGTCTAGGACCGGGGAG. Protein: CASSPGSRTGE. The CDR3 reads in full as CASSPGSRTGELFF.

This clone was recorded at least ten times. Sequencing ends 3 residues short of the CDR3 end; the germline J gene provides the rest. The chain links TRBV19 to TRBJ1-1; maybe TRBD1 (5 bases). The CDR3 sequence is 13 residues long. Per germline, CDR1 LNHDA and CDR2 SQIVND (reference sequence). Trimming took off 11 bases at V and 1 base at J, with 14 bases between the two ends. The CDR3: CAVRPRENTEAFF. The part of the CDR3 DNA that was read is TGTGCCGTAAGGCCCAGGGAGAACACTGAA.

To note about this clone: The CDR3 end falls 3 residues outside the read, so it is completed with the germline J gene. The J gene is TRBJ1-3, the V gene TRBV7-6; D gene uncertain. Germline V CDR1 and CDR2: SGHVS, FNYEAQ. There are 11 residues in the CDR3. Trimming took 4 bases from V and 8 from J, leaving 6 bases between them. CDR3 DNA (partial): TGTGCCAGCAGCTCTGGCTACACC. This codes for CASSSGYT. The CDR3 in its entirety is CASSSGYTIYF.

This clone was found many times. The CDR3 is cut off 3 residues early in the read; its end comes from the germline J gene. The rearrangement links TRBV18 to TRBJ2-3; 7 bases map to TRBD2. J gave up 3 bases and V 0 bases, and 0 bases lay outside the gene matches. The V gene's germline CDR1 is KGHSH and CDR2 LQKENI. The CDR3 covers 14 residues. The CDR3 region is CASSPPRGTDTQYF. The sequenced part of the CDR3 DNA is TGTGCCAGCTCACCACCGCGGGGGACAGATACG.

This clone was picked up many times. The CDR3 end lies 3 residues beyond the end of the read and is filled in from the germline J gene. The V call is TRBV20-1, the J call TRBJ2-4; TRBD2 aligns across 15 bases. The CDR3 runs 19 residues. J gave up 9 bases and V 5 bases, and 20 bases lay outside the gene matches. Germline CDR1 DFQATT, CDR2 SNEGSKA (reference sequence). The CDR3 bases that were read are TGCAGTGCTTTTCAAGGGGCCCGGACTAGCGGGAGGGCCCGGGGCATT. Translating gives CSAFQGARTSGRARGI. The entire CDR3 is CSAFQGARTSGRARGIQYF.

This clone was counted ten times or more. The CDR3 goes on 3 residues after the read ends, and that part is filled in from the germline J gene. J is TRBJ1-5 and V is TRBV20-1; 12 bases match TRBD1. Germline trimming cut 0 bases from V and 7 bases from J; bases unmatched to any gene: 4. CDR1 DFQATT and CDR2 SNEGSKA come from the germline V gene (reference sequence). This CDR3 is built from 15 residues. CDR3 residues: CSARDGTGGGQPQHF. The covered CDR3 bases are TGCAGTGCTAGAGATGGGACAGGGGGCGGACAGCCC.

Ten or more counts support this clone. The sequenced fragment ends 3 residues before the CDR3 boundary, so the rest is inferred from the germline J gene. The chain joins TRBV5-1 to TRBJ2-1; perhaps TRBD2 as D (5 bases). V lost 4 bases and J 2 bases, leaving 16 bases between the germline ends. Germline V CDR1 and CDR2: SGHRS, YFSETQ. This CDR3 comprises 16 residues. This CDR3 is CASSLPGETAYNEQFF. Incomplete CDR3 DNA: TGCGCCAGCAGCCTGCCCGGGGAGACCGCCTACAATGAG.

This clone was counted ten times or more. The read ends 3 residues before the CDR3 terminus; that terminus is restored from the germline J gene. This chain uses TRBV7-6 with TRBJ1-3, with D possibly TRBD1 on 6 matching bases. The CDR3 is 13 residues long. V was trimmed by 4 bases and J by 5 bases, leaving 9 bases between them. CDR1 SGHVS and CDR2 FNYEAQ come from the germline V gene. CDR3 DNA, as far as it was read: TGTGCCAGCAGCTCGGGACACCGAAACACC. Its translation is CASSSGHRNT. The CDR3 as a whole reads CASSSGHRNTIYF. The variable domain in full, completed from reference TRBV7-6 and TRBJ1-3, reads GAGVSQSPRYKVTKRGQDVALRCDPISGHVSLYWYRQALGQGPEFLTYFNYEAQQDKSGLPNDRFSAERPEGSISTLTIQRTEQRDSAMYRCASSSGHRNTIYFGEGSWLTVV.

This clone was counted ten times or more. The read is 3 residues too short to cover the CDR3 end, so that end is filled in from the germline J gene. The chain links TRBV4-1 to TRBJ1-5; 7 positions agree with TRBD1. The CDR3 has 16 amino acids. Per the germline V gene, CDR1 is MGHRA and CDR2 is YSYEKL. The ends lost 2 bases at V and 2 bases at J; junction bases unmatched: 6. The part of the CDR3 DNA that was read is TGCGCCAGCAGCCAACTTCACAGGGGCCGCAATCAGCCC. Its protein product is CASSQLHRGRNQP. The full CDR3 is CASSQLHRGRNQPQHF.

This clone was recorded many times. Coverage ceases 3 residues before the CDR3 finishes, and the germline J gene fills in the end. The rearrangement links TRBV12-3 or TRBV12-4 to TRBJ1-1; the D gene is possibly TRBD1 (6 bases). The CDR3 totals 12 residues. The covered CDR3 bases are TGTGCCAGCAGTCTACAGGGATCCGAA. Translated, it gives CASSLQGSE. From start to end, the CDR3 is CASSLQGSEAFF.

At least ten counts were recorded for this clone. The CDR3 is cut off 3 residues early in the read; its end comes from the germline J gene. The chain combines TRBV7-8 with TRBJ2-4; 16 positions agree with TRBD2. CDR1 is SGHVS and CDR2 is FQNEAQ in the germline V gene. The CDR3 contains 16 residues. CDR3: CASSLAGTSGRAGQYF. CDR3 DNA, as far as it was read: TGTGCCAGCAGCTTAGCAGGGACTAGCGGGAGGGCCGGT.

There are many counts of this clone. The read finishes 3 residues shy of the CDR3 end, and the germline J gene is used to complete it. The V call is TRBV5-1, the J call TRBJ1-2; TRBD1 might be the D (6 bases). The CDR3 runs 14 residues. Per the germline V gene, CDR1 is SGHRS and CDR2 is YFSETQ. The CDR3 bases that were read are TGCGCCAGCAGCTTGGGGGGCAGGGGACAAGGC. It codes for CASSLGGRGQG. The full CDR3 is CASSLGGRGQGYTF.

The table lists this clone with many counts. The read is 3 residues too short to cover the CDR3 end, so that end is filled in from the germline J gene. The J gene is TRBJ2-7, the V gene TRBV5-1, with TRBD1 matching 11 bases. The CDR3 length is 12 residues. Germline V CDR1 and CDR2: SGHRS, YFSETQ. The V segment lost 8 bases and the J segment 4 bases; nucleotides outside the gene matches: 2. The sequenced CDR3 bases are TGCGCCAGTGGACAGGGGGCGTACGAG. Protein: CASGQGAYE. The whole CDR3 protein is CASGQGAYEQYF.

This clone was seen repeatedly, ten times or more. The missing CDR3 end, 3 residues past where the read stops, is filled in from the germline J gene. The V gene is TRBV19, the J gene TRBJ2-1; no definite D call. CDR3 length equals 16 residues. Per germline, CDR1 LNHDA and CDR2 SQIVND (reference sequence). Trimming took 6 bases from V and 5 from J, leaving 20 bases between them. CDR3 in amino acids: CASSMKPINFHNEQFF. Partial CDR3 DNA: TGTGCCAGTAGCATGAAGCCGATAAACTTCCACAATGAG. Filled out from reference TRBV19 and TRBJ2-1, the complete variable domain reads DGGITQSPKYLFRKEGQNVTLSCEQNLNHDAMYWYRQDPGQGLRLIYYSQIVNDFQKGDIAEGYSVSREKKESFPLTVTSAQKNPTAFYLCASSMKPINFHNEQFFGPGTRLTVL.

Comments on this clone: Read data end 3 residues before the CDR3 end; the end is taken from the germline J gene. The V gene is TRBV5-1, the J gene TRBJ2-5, with 14 bases matching TRBD2. This CDR3 spans 17 amino acids. V trimming: 0 bases; J trimming: 4 bases; junction bases outside the gene matches: 5. The V gene's germline CDR1 is SGHRS and CDR2 YFSETQ. CDR3 bases read: TGCGCCAGCAGCTTGGGGGGACTAGCGGGAGTTGGAGAGACC. The encoded protein is CASSLGGLAGVGET. The entire CDR3 sequence reads CASSLGGLAGVGETQYF.

In its sample, this clone was seen many times. CDR3 DNA (partial): TGTGCCATCAGTGGAGGACAGGGTGGGAATTCACCC. Translated: CAISGGQGGNSP. The entire CDR3 protein reads CAISGGQGGNSPLHF. V is TRBV10-3 and J is TRBJ1-6; 8 bases align to TRBD1. The read terminates 3 residues ahead of where the CDR3 ends, so the germline J gene completes it. This CDR3 has 15 amino acids. From germline, CDR1 is ENHRY and CDR2 SYGVKD. V shed 4 bases, J shed 7 bases, and the junction held 6 bases outside the gene matches.

This clone was counted many times. Coverage ceases 3 residues before the CDR3 finishes, and the germline J gene fills in the end. The chain employs TRBV18 and TRBJ2-6; 9 bases line up with TRBD1. Unmatched junction bases numbered 3, after V lost 2 bases and J lost 1 base. From germline, CDR1 is KGHSH and CDR2 LQKENI. The CDR3 has 17 amino acids. The CDR3 DNA, read in part, is TGTGCCAGCTCACCAGGGACAGGGAAATCTGGGGCCAACGTC. Translation: CASSPGTGKSGANV. Given in full, the CDR3 is CASSPGTGKSGANVLTF.

At least ten counts were recorded for this clone. The read ends 3 residues before the CDR3 terminus; that terminus is restored from the germline J gene. The chain carries TRBV20-1 and TRBJ2-1; D perhaps matches TRBD2 (6 bases). This CDR3 has 15 amino acids. CDR1 and CDR2 from the germline V gene are DFQATT and SNEGSKA (reference sequence). V lost 3 bases and J 3 bases, leaving 15 bases between the germline ends. This CDR3 is CSASGSSGYYNEQFF. CDR3 DNA, as far as it was read: TGCAGTGCTAGTGGGAGTAGCGGCTACTACAATGAG.

This clone was recorded at least ten times. The read terminates 3 residues before the CDR3 end, so the remaining end is supplied by the germline J gene. The chain couples TRBV20-1 to TRBJ2-5, with D maybe TRBD1 (5 bases). The CDR3 has 12 amino acids. CDR1 DFQATT and CDR2 SNEGSKA come from the germline V gene (reference sequence). Deletions cut 6 bases from V and 5 bases from J, with 13 bases between. CDR3 sequence reads: CSAPQQGETQYF. The DNA read from the CDR3 is TGCAGTGCCCCTCAGCAGGGCGAGACC.

This clone was observed many times. The read ends 3 residues early relative to the CDR3; the germline J gene fills the gap. This rearrangement joins TRBV18 to TRBJ1-1; 7 bases are a match to TRBD1. V dropped 2 bases and J dropped 4; count of bases not matched to a gene: 10. Looked up from germline, CDR1 is KGHSH and CDR2 is LQKENI. The CDR3 consists of 16 residues. CDR3 region: CASSPSKGALVTEAFF. The sequenced part of the CDR3 DNA is TGTGCCAGCTCACCATCCAAGGGGGCTCTGGTCACTGAA.